This T cell receptor (beta chain) was captured in a study of blood T cell repertoires in COVID-19 (dated by TCRdb to the early 2020s). The study in broad terms: Collaborator samples came from the United States, Italy and Spain and covered acute and convalescent phases of COVID-19. The material from the prospective study consisted of cDNA or gDNA derived from T cells, B-cell-depleted T cells, or PBMCs. The dataset comprised deeply sampled blood TCRbeta repertoires from subjects exposed to, actively infected with, or recovered from COVID-19. A freely available public database, intended as a resource for researchers studying the immune response to SARS-CoV-2, is where the repertoires were released. The samples were drawn from two sources: the first 160 participants of the ongoing ImmuneRACE study, and 1,000 to 1,500 subjects contributed by 6 global collaborators. The sample metadata nearly always contained a de-identified subject ID, COVID-19 status, age in years and sex. Where available, HLA class I and class II types were taken from metadata supplied by the sample provider and were not determined by assay-based typing. Results and caveats for the whole study, not just this receptor: How much clinical and demographic metadata was included differed by source and by participant, and the metadata was provided uncurated.

Comment on this clone: Its binding antigen is unknown. Base qualities are not at hand, and no much larger clone is one base apart.

Participants in the prospective study were enrolled through a virtual design, were aged roughly 18 to 100 years, and lived in fewer than 30 United States geographic areas. Cohort assignment in the prospective study relied on participant-reported clinical history from a screening survey and a study questionnaire. Mobile phlebotomists in the prospective study collected whole blood, serum and a nasopharyngeal or oropharyngeal swab from every participant. Additional blood draws and questionnaires over an approximately 2-month period could optionally be provided by prospective study participants. Prospective study blood samples were shipped either frozen or at room temperature before DNA extraction. The immunoSEQ Assay, a bias-controlled multiplex PCR, was used to amplify TCRbeta CDR3 regions from genomic DNA. Per the authors' processing: Nucleated cell counts per sample were estimated from amplification of reference gene primers within the assay. To quantify the absolute abundance of each unique TCRbeta CDR3 rearrangement, sequence reads were collapsed and filtered. Productive Simpson clonality was computed per sample as the square root of Simpson's diversity index over productive rearrangements. What TCRdb holds here is the immuneACCESS table cut down to in-frame rearrangements. Part of the clones is not present; checked against another copy, under half of the missing clones reflect an unresolved V gene, and the others are unexplained. V, J and clone size are taken as reported in that table, and D and trimming were inferred from the DNA itself. The sample table records some 270,000 clones; about 82% of these occur just once. The ten largest clones capture 8.5% to 9.5% of the sample.

Input material: PBMCs or T cells enriched from blood (not recorded which). The source of this sequence is a woman in her forties or fifties with acute COVID-19.

The CDR3 protein: CASSLARGLDTQYF. In nucleotide form, the sequence is TGTGCCAGCAGCTTGGCCAGGGGGCTGGATACGCAGTATTTT. The rearranged segments are TRBV5-6 and TRBJ2-3, and TRBD1 aligns with 8 junction nucleotides. From the cysteine up to the phenylalanine, the CDR3 has a length of 14 residues. The retained sequence is limited to the CDR3, 42 bases, with the frame set at the first base. The germline V and J ends show losses of 0 bases and 6 bases respectively, and no gene match explains 3 bases of the junction. Taken from the germline V gene, the CDR1 and CDR2 loops are SGHDT and YYEEEE.